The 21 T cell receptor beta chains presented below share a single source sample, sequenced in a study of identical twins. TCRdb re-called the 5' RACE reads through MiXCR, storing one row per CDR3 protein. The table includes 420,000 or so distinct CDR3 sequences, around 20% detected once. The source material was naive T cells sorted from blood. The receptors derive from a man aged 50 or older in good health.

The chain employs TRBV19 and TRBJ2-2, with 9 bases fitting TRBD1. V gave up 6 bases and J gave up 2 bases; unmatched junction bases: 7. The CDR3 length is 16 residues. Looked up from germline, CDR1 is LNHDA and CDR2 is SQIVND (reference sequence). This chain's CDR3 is CASRRTGEINTGELFF. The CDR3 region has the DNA TGTGCCAGTAGGAGGACAGGGGAGATAAACACCGGGGAGCTGTTTTTT.

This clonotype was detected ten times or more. In nucleotides, the CDR3 is TGTGCCAGCAGCTTAGCGGCCGGTGTCTATGAGCAGTTCTTC. Translating it yields CASSLAAGVYEQFF. V is TRBV7-2 and J is TRBJ2-1; D is unresolved. V was cut by 0 bases and J by 8 bases, with 11 bases left in between. Germline V gives CDR1 SGHTA, CDR2 FQGNSA. This CDR3 contains 14 residues.

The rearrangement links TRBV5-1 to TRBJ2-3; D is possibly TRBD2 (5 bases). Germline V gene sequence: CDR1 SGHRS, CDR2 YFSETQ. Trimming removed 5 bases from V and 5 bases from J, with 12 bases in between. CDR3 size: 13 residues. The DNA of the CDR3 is TGCGCCAGCAGTCAAGCGGCTGGAGATACGCAGTATTTT. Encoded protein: CASSQAAGDTQYF.

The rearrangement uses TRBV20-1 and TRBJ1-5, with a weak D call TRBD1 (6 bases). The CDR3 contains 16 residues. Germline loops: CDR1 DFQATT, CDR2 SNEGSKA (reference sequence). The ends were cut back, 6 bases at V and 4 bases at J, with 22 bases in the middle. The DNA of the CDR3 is TGCAGTGCCATAGAGGGGGGGGCCTCGAGAAATCAGCCCCAGCATTTT. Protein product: CSAIEGGASRNQPQHF.

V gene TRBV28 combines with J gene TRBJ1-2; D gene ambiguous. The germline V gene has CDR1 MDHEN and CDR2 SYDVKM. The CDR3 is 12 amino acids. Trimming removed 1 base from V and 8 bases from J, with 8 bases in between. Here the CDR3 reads CASSLLPQGYTF. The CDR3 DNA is TGTGCCAGCAGTTTATTGCCCCAAGGCTACACCTTC.

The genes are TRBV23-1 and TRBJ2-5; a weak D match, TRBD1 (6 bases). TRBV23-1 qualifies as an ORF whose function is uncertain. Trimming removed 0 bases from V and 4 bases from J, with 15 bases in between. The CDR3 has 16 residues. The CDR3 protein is CASSQSLGTRIETQYF. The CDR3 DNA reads TGCGCCAGCAGTCAATCGTTAGGGACACGGATAGAGACCCAGTACTTC.

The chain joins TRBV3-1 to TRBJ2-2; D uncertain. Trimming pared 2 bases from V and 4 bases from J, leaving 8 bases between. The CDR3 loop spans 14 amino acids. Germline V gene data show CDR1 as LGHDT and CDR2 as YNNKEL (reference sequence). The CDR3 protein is CASSQHPSTGELFF. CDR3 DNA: TGTGCCAGCAGCCAACATCCATCCACCGGGGAGCTGTTTTTT. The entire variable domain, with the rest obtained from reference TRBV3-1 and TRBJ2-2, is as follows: DTAVSQTPKYLVTQMGNDKSIKCEQNLGHDTMYWYKQDSKKFLKIMFSYNNKELIINETVPNRFSPKSPDKAHLNLHINSLELGDSAVYFCASSQHPSTGELFFGEGSRLTVL.

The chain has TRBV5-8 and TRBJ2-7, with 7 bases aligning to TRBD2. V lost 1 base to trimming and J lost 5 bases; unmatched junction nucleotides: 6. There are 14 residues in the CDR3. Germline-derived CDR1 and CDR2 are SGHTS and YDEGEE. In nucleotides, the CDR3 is TGTGCCAGCAGCTTGCGGGGGGAAAGGCACGAGCAGTACTTC. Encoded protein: CASSLRGERHEQYF.

CDR3 in amino acids: CASSLGQSPTGELFF. The CDR3 DNA follows: TGCGCCAGCAGCTTGGGGCAAAGCCCCACCGGGGAGCTGTTTTTT. The rearrangement joins TRBV5-1 to TRBJ2-2; no firm D call. Trimming left V 0 bases short and J 4 bases short, with 10 bases between. The CDR3 has 15 residues. The germline gives CDR1 SGHRS, CDR2 YFSETQ.

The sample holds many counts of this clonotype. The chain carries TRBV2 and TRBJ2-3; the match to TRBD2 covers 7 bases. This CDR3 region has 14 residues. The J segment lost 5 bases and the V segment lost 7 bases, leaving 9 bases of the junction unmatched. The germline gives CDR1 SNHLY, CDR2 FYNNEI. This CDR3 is CASKKRGLEDTQYF. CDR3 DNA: TGTGCCAGCAAGAAGCGGGGTTTAGAAGATACGCAGTATTTT.

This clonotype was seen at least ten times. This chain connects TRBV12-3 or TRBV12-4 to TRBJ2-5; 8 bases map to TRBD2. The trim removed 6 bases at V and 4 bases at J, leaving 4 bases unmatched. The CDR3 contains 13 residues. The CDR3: CASSPAGVETQYF. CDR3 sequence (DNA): TGTGCCAGCAGCCCAGCGGGGGTAGAGACCCAGTACTTC.

In DNA, the CDR3 is TGCAGCGTTGAAGAGACCCAGTACTTC. Encoded protein: CSVEETQYF. This sequence joins TRBV29-1 and TRBJ2-5, with no clear D. CDR3 length: 9 amino acids. V lost 0 bases and J lost 7, with 0 bases in between. Germline CDR1 SQVTM, CDR2 ANQGSEA.

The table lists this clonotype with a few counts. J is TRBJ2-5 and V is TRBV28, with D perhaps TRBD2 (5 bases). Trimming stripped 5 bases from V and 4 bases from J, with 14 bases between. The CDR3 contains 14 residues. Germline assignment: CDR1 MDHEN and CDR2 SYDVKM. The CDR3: CASSLAGRPETQYF. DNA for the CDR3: TGTGCCAGCAGTCTCGCGGGTAGGCCAGAGACCCAGTACTTC. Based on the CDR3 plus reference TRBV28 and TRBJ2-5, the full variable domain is DVKVTQSSRYLVKRTGEKVFLECVQDMDHENMFWYRQDPGLGLRLIYFSYDVKMKEKGDIPEGYSVSREKKERFSLILESASTNQTSMYLCASSLAGRPETQYFGPGTRLLVL.

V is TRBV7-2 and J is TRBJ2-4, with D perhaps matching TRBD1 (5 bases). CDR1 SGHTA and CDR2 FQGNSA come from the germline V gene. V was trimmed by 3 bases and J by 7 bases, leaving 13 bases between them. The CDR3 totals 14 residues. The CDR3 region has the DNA TGTGCCAGCAGCTTTGGCGCAGGGTCGAACATTCAGTACTTC. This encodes CASSFGAGSNIQYF.

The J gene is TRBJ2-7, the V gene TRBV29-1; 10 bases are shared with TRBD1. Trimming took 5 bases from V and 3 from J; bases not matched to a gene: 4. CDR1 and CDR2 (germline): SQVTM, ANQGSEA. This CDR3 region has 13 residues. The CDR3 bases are TGCAGCGTTTCTCGGACAGGGGGCTACGAGCAGTACTTC. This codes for CSVSRTGGYEQYF.

The CDR3 loop is CASSEGAGEQETQYF. The CDR3 nucleotides read TGTGCCAGCAGCGAGGGAGCGGGAGAACAAGAGACCCAGTACTTC. J is TRBJ2-5 and V is TRBV5-6; 8 nucleotides agree with TRBD2. V lost 4 bases and J lost 2; bases outside the gene matches: 7. The germline CDR1 and CDR2 sequences are SGHDT and YYEEEE. This CDR3 has 15 amino acids.

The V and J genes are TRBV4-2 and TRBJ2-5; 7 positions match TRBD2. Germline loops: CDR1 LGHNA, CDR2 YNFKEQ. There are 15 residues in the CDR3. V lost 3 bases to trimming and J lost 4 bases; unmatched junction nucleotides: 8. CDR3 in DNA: TGTGCCAGCAGCCAGGGCCCTAGCGGTTTAGAGACCCAGTACTTC. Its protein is CASSQGPSGLETQYF.

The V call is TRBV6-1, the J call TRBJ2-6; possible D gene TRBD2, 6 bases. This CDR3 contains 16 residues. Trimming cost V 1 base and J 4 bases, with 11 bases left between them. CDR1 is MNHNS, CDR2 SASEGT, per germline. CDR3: CASSEEEGLGANVLTF. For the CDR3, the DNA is TGTGCCAGCAGTGAAGAGGAGGGACTGGGGGCCAACGTCCTGACTTTC.

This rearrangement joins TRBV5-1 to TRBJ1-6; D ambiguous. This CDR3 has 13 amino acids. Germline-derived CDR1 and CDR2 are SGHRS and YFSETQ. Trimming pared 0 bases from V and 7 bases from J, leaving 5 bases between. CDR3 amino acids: CASSLVENSPLHF. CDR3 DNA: TGCGCCAGCAGCTTGGTTGAGAATTCACCCCTCCACTTT.

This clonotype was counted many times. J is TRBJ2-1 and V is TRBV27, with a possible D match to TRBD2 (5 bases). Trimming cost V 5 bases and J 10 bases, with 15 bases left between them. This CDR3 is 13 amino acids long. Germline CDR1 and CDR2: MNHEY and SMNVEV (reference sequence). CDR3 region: CASSRQGGGEQFF. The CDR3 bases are TGTGCCAGCAGTCGACAAGGTGGAGGAGAGCAGTTCTTC.

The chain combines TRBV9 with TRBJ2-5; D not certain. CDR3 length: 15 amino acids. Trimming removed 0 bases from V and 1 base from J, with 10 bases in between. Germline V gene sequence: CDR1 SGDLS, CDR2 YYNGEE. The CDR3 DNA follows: TGTGCCAGCAGCGTAGAGCCAACTACCCAAGAGACCCAGTACTTC. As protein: CASSVEPTTQETQYF.